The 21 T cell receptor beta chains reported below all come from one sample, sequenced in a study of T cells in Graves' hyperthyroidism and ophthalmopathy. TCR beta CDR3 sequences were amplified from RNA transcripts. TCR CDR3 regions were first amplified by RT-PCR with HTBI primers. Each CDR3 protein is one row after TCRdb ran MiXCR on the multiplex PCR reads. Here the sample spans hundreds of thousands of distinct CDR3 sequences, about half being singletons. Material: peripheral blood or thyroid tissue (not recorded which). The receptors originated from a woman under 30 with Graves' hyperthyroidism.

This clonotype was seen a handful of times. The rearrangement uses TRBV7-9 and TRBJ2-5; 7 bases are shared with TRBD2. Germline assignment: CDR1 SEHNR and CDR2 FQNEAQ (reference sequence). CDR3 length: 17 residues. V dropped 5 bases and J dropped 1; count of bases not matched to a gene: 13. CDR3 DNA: TGTGCCAGCAGCCCCCCCTTTGGTGCGGGAGCCCAAGAGACCCAGTACTTC. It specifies CASSPPFGAGAQETQYF.

The DNA for the CDR3 is TGTGCCACCAGCAGCCAAGAGGCAGGGCAAGGCTACACCTTC. It is translated as CATSSQEAGQGYTF. The chain carries TRBV15 and TRBJ1-2; D perhaps matches TRBD1 (5 bases). Germline V CDR1 and CDR2: LNHNV, YYDKDF (reference sequence). Trimming cost V 3 bases and J 8 bases, with 16 bases left between them. This CDR3 contains 14 residues.

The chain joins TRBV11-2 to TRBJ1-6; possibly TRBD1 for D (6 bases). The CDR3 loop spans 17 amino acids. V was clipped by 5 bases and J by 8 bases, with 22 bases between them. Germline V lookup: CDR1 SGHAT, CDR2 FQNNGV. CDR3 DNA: TGTGCCAGCAGCCCAGGACGGGGGCACGTCGAGGATTCACCCCTCCACTTT. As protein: CASSPGRGHVEDSPLHF.

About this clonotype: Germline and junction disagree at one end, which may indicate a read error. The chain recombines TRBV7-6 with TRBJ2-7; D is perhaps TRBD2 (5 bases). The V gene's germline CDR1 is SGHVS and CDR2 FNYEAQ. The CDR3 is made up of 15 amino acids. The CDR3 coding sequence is TGTACCAGCAGCCCATCGGGGTGGAGAACTCGCGAGCAGTACTTC. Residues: CTSSPSGWRTREQYF.

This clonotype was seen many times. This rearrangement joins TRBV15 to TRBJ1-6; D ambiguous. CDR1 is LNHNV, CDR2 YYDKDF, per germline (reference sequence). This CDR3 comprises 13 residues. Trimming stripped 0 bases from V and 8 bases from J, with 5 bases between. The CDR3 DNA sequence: TGTGCCACCAGCAGAGATGAGGATTCACCCCTCCACTTT. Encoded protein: CATSRDEDSPLHF.

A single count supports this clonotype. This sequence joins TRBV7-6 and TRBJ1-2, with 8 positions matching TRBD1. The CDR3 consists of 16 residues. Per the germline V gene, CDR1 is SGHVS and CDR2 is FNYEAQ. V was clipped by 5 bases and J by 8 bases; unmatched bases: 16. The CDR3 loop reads CASSADGAGGAGGYTF. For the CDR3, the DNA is TGTGCCAGCAGCGCAGACGGGGCAGGGGGCGCGGGGGGCTACACCTTC. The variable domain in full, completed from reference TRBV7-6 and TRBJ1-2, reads GAGVSQSPRYKVTKRGQDVALRCDPISGHVSLYWYRQALGQGPEFLTYFNYEAQQDKSGLPNDRFSAERPEGSISTLTIQRTEQRDSAMYRCASSADGAGGAGGYTFGSGTRLTVV.

CDR3: CASSEAALNTEAFF. In DNA form, the CDR3 reads TGTGCCAGCAGCGAGGCAGCCTTGAACACTGAAGCTTTCTTT. V and J are TRBV2 and TRBJ1-1; D remains unclear. The CDR3 covers 14 residues. Per germline, CDR1 SNHLY and CDR2 FYNNEI. The ends were cut back, 6 bases at V and 0 bases at J, with 11 bases in the middle.

CDR3 amino acids: CSAIGGISSYNSPLHF. The CDR3 DNA follows: TGCAGTGCTATAGGGGGGATCAGCTCCTATAATTCACCCCTCCACTTT. The chain has TRBV20-1 and TRBJ1-6, with a tentative D call TRBD1 (6 bases). The CDR3 runs 16 residues. V dropped 4 bases and J dropped 0 bases, with 13 bases sitting between them. Germline CDR1 reads DFQATT; CDR2 reads SNEGSKA (reference sequence).

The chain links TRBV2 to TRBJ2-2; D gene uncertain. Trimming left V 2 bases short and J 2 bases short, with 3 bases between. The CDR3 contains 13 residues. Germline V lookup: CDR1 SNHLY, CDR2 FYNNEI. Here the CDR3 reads CASSEFNTGELFF. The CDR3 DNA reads TGTGCCAGCAGTGAATTTAACACCGGGGAGCTGTTTTTT.

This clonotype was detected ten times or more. The CDR3 bases are TGTGCCAGCAGCTACCGGACAGGGTTGTCTGAAGCTTTCTTT. Residues: CASSYRTGLSEAFF. The chain has TRBV7-9 and TRBJ1-1; TRBD1 agrees at 8 bases. With 4 bases clipped from V and 6 bases from J, the junction kept 7 bases outside the gene matches. Germline assignment: CDR1 SEHNR and CDR2 FQNEAQ (reference sequence). This CDR3 is built from 14 residues.

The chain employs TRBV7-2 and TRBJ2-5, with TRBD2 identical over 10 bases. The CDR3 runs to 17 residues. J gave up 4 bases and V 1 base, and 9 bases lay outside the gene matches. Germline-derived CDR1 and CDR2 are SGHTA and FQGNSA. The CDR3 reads CASSLERSSGSVETQYF. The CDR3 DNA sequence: TGTGCCAGCAGCTTAGAACGCTCTAGCGGGAGCGTAGAGACCCAGTACTTC.

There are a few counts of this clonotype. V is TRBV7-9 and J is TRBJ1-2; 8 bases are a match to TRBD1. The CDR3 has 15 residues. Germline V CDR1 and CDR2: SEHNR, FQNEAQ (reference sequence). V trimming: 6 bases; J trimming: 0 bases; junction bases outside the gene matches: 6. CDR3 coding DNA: TGTGCCAGCAGTCCGGAACAGGGGGCTAACTATGGCTACACCTTC. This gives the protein CASSPEQGANYGYTF.

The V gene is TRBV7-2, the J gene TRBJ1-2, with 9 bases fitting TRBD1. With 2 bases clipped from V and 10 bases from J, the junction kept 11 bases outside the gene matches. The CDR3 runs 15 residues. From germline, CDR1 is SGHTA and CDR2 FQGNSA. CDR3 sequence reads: CASSLSMGQGGDYTF. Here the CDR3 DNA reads TGTGCCAGCAGCTTATCGATGGGACAGGGTGGGGACTACACCTTC.

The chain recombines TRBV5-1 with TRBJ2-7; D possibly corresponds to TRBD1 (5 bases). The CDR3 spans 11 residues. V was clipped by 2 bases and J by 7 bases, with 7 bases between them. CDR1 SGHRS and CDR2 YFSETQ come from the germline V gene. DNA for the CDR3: TGCGCCAGCAGCTTCGACAGAGAGCAGTACTTC. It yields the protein CASSFDREQYF.

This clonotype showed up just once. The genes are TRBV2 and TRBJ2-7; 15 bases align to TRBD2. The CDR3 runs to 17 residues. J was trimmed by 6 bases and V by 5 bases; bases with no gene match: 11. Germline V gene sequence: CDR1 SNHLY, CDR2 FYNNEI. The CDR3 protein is CASSPLGLAGGPTEQYF. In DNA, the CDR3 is TGTGCCAGCAGTCCCCTCGGACTAGCGGGAGGGCCCACCGAGCAGTACTTC.

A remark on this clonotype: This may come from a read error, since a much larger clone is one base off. CDR3 loop: CAISECGQNTEAFF. CDR3 bases: TGTGCCATCAGTGAATGCGGCCAGAACACTGAAGCTTTCTTT. This rearrangement joins TRBV10-3 to TRBJ1-1; no clear D. The germline V gene has CDR1 ENHRY and CDR2 SYGVKD. The CDR3 spans 14 residues. V lost 3 bases to trimming and J lost 1 base, with 9 bases between them.

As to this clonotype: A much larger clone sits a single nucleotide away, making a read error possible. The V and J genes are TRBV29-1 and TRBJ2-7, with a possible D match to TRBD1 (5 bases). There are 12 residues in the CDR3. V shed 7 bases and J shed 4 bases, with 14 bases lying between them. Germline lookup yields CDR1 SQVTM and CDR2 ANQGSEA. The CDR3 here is CSAKHRTYEQYF. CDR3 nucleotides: TGCAGCGCCAAGCACAGGACGTACGAGCAGTACTTC.

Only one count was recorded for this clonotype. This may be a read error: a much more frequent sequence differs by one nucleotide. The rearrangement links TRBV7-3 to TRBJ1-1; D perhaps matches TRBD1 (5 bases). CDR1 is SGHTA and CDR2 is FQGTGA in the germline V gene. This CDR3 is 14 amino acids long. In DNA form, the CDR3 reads TGTGCCAGCAGCACGACAGTCGAGAACACTAAAGCTTTCTTT. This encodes CASSTTVENTKAFF.

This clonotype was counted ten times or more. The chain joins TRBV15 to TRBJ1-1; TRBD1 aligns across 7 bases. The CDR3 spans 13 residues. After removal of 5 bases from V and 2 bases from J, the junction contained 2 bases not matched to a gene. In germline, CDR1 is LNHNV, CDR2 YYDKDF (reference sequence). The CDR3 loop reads CATSRTGNTEAFF. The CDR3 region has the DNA TGTGCCACCAGCCGGACAGGAAACACTGAAGCTTTCTTT.

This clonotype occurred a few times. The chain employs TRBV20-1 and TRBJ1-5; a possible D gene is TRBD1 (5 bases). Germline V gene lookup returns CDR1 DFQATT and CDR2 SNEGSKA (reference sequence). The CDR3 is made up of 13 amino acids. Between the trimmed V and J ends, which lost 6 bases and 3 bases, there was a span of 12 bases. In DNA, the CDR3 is TGCAGTGCCCAGGACATAGACAATCAGCCCCAGCATTTT. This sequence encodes CSAQDIDNQPQHF.

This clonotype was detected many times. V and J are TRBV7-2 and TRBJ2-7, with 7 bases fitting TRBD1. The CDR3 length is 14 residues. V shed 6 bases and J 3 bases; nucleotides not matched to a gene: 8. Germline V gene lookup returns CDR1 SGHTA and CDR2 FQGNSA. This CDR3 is CASSPRAGGYEQYF. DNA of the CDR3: TGTGCCAGCAGTCCGAGGGCAGGGGGCTACGAGCAGTACTTC.